These 30 T cell receptor beta chains came from one sample sequenced in a study of post-analysis software for immune sequencing data (dated by TCRdb to between 2014 and 2017). Which antigens these TCRs recognize remains unknown. Library creation used PCR. The listed sequencing device is Illumina HiSeq 2500. To reduce PCR and sequencing biases, unique molecular identifiers were incorporated into the TCR beta cDNA libraries. The raw public reads went through TCRdb reprocessing: fastp at Q25, MiXCR clone calling, in-frame beta chains kept. Rows are combined by CDR3 protein, so each entry shows the most common genes and DNA. Across this sample there are hundreds of thousands of distinct CDR3 sequences, with about 32% seen only once. The top ten constitute under 0.7% of the sample. Broader findings and caveats from the paper: Patients showed significantly higher frequencies than controls for roughly five TRBV segments, among them TRBV5-6, TRBV5-1 and TRBV20-1.

Sequenced: blood. These receptors came from a girl between 5 and 17 years old with multiple sclerosis.

A single count supports this clonotype. The chain is built from TRBV28 and TRBJ2-1, with 7 bases aligning to TRBD2. The CDR3 totals 15 residues. CDR1 MDHEN and CDR2 SYDVKM come from the germline V gene. With 2 bases clipped from V and 4 bases from J, the junction kept 5 bases outside the gene matches. CDR3 nucleotide sequence: TGTGCCAGCAGTTTACTAGCGGATCCTTACAATGAGCAGTTCTTC. It translates to CASSLLADPYNEQFF.

With respect to this clonotype: This may be a read error: a much more frequent sequence differs by one nucleotide. This chain links TRBV6-5 with TRBJ2-5, with D tentatively TRBD2 (5 bases). TRBJ2-7 matches the DNA end more closely, so the J call is doubtful. The CDR3 contains 13 residues. Germline CDR1 and CDR2: MNHEY and SVGAGI. For the CDR3, the DNA is TGTGCCAGCAGGCAAACTAGTTCCTCCGAGCAGTACTTC. It encodes CASRQTSSSEQYF.

Points on this clonotype: Here the CDR3 omits its conserved ending phenylalanine or tryptophan, so a read error is the likely source. The chain is built from TRBV29-1 and TRBJ1-3; D gene unclear. The germline V gene encodes CDR1 SQVTM and CDR2 ANQGSEA. V was clipped by 4 bases and J by 0 bases, with 4 bases between them. The CDR3 has 12 amino acids. DNA of the CDR3: TGCAGCGTTGTTTACTCTGGAAACACCATATATTCT. Translation gives CSVVYSGNTIYS.

This clonotype was seen only a few times. The chain is built from TRBV18 and TRBJ1-2; possible D gene TRBD1, 5 bases. Germline V gives CDR1 KGHSH, CDR2 LQKENI. Trimming removed 1 base at V and 4 bases at J, with 16 bases between. This CDR3 region has 16 residues. CDR3 sequence (DNA): TGTGCCAGCTCACCACGTGACAGAGCTAGGGTCTATGGCTACACCTTC. It specifies CASSPRDRARVYGYTF.

This clonotype was picked up a small number of times. The chain carries TRBV5-1 and TRBJ1-1; perhaps TRBD1 as D (5 bases). Between the trimmed V and J ends, which lost 3 bases and 1 base, there was a span of 13 bases. CDR3 length equals 15 residues. The germline gives CDR1 SGHRS, CDR2 YFSETQ. The CDR3 is CASSWQGPSNTEAFF. CDR3 nucleotides: TGCGCCAGCAGCTGGCAGGGACCCTCGAACACTGAAGCTTTCTTT.

The genes are TRBV20-1 and TRBJ2-6; D is possibly TRBD2 (7 bases). The V gene's germline CDR1 is DFQATT and CDR2 SNEGSKA (reference sequence). V lost 6 bases to trimming and J lost 0 bases, with 27 bases between them. The CDR3 has 20 amino acids. The CDR3 DNA follows: TGCAGTGCCCCCGGACTAGTGGGGGGGCCGGGATTCTCTGGGGCCAACGTCCTGACTTTC. Its protein product is CSAPGLVGGPGFSGANVLTF.

CDR3 sequence: CSAPGGPGDIQYF. The CDR3 region has the DNA TGCAGTGCTCCGGGGGGCCCTGGGGACATTCAGTACTTC. The chain couples TRBV20-1 to TRBJ2-4, with D perhaps matching TRBD2 (7 bases). Germline values: CDR1 DFQATT, CDR2 SNEGSKA (reference sequence). Trimming stripped 5 bases from V and 8 bases from J, with 16 bases between. The CDR3 is 13 amino acids.

The chain has TRBV6-2 or TRBV6-3 and TRBJ2-3; D is tentatively TRBD1 or TRBD2 (5 bases each). The CDR3 length is 16 residues. Germline CDR1 and CDR2: MNHEY and SVGEGT. The germline V and J ends were trimmed by 0 bases and 5 bases, with 15 bases remaining between them. The CDR3 DNA sequence: TGTGCCAGCAGTTACTCTGGGACCCGAAGGAGAGATACGCAGTATTTT. This sequence encodes CASSYSGTRRRDTQYF.

This clonotype was seen a few times. The rearrangement joins TRBV3-1 to TRBJ1-2, with D perhaps matching TRBD1 (6 bases). The germline V gene has CDR1 LGHDT and CDR2 YNNKEL (reference sequence). V lost 2 bases, J lost 5 bases, and 15 bases lay in between. CDR3 length: 15 residues. CDR3: CASSQQGGMWYGYTF. CDR3 in DNA: TGTGCCAGCAGCCAACAAGGGGGGATGTGGTATGGCTACACCTTC.

The gene calls are TRBV27 and TRBJ2-5; the D gene is possibly TRBD2 (7 bases). The end of the DNA fits TRBJ2-7 better, so the J call may be wrong. The CDR3 is 14 amino acids. Per germline, CDR1 MNHEY and CDR2 SMNVEV (reference sequence). Here the CDR3 DNA reads TGTGCCAGCAGTAGGGGGGAGGGAGTCTACGAGCAGTACTTC. This translates into CASSRGEGVYEQYF.

This chain joins TRBV5-1 and TRBJ1-1, with D possibly being TRBD1 (5 bases). The ends were cut back, 0 bases at V and 2 bases at J, with 8 bases in the middle. CDR3 length: 14 amino acids. Germline CDR1 and CDR2: SGHRS and YFSETQ. The CDR3 spells CASSLGQHNTEAFF. CDR3 in DNA: TGCGCCAGCAGCTTGGGACAGCACAACACTGAAGCTTTCTTT.

The chain couples TRBV20-1 to TRBJ2-5, with no clear D. CDR3 length equals 15 residues. Per the germline V gene, CDR1 is DFQATT and CDR2 is SNEGSKA (reference sequence). V was pared by 1 base and J by 1 base, with 13 bases between. CDR3 nucleotides: TGCAGTGCTAGAGGTGCAGAGATAAGCCAAGAGACCCAGTACTTC. This translates into CSARGAEISQETQYF.

This chain connects TRBV12-3 or TRBV12-4 to TRBJ1-1, with D unresolved. Trimming took 1 base from V and 7 from J, leaving 10 bases between them. The CDR3 length is 13 residues. The CDR3 protein is CASSLGQVNEAFF. CDR3 coding DNA: TGTGCCAGCAGTTTAGGGCAGGTCAATGAAGCTTTCTTT.

This clonotype was recorded many times. The chain has TRBV27 and TRBJ2-3; D gene unclear. Trimming stripped 2 bases from V and 0 bases from J, with 6 bases between. Germline loops: CDR1 MNHEY, CDR2 SMNVEV (reference sequence). The CDR3 is made up of 14 amino acids. CDR3: CASSLSSSTDTQYF. The CDR3 region has the DNA TGTGCCAGCAGTTTAAGTAGCAGCACAGATACGCAGTATTTT.

Of note for this clonotype: The germline gene is not matched at one end of the junction; a read error may be the cause. The chain links TRBV12-5 to TRBJ1-2; D is undetermined. Germline V gene sequence: CDR1 LGHNT, CDR2 FRNRAP. This CDR3 has 15 residues. CDR3 sequence reads: CAGGPSSTGNYGYTF. The DNA for the CDR3 is TGTGCTGGTGGCCCCTCATCGACGGGTAACTATGGCTACACCTTC.

V is TRBV20-1 and J is TRBJ2-3, with 8 bases matching TRBD1. This CDR3 region has 17 residues. V trimming: 0 bases; J trimming: 2 bases; junction bases outside the gene matches: 10. Germline CDR1 reads DFQATT; CDR2 reads SNEGSKA (reference sequence). The CDR3 DNA reads as TGCAGTGCTAGAGACCGACTGACAGGGGCCTTCACAGATACGCAGTATTTT. This sequence encodes CSARDRLTGAFTDTQYF.

Concerning this clonotype: A much larger clone sits a single nucleotide away, making a read error possible. This chain links TRBV28 with TRBJ2-5; TRBD1 matches at 10 bases. Unmatched junction bases numbered 4, after V lost 1 base and J lost 5 bases. CDR3 length: 15 amino acids. Looked up from germline, CDR1 is MDHEN and CDR2 is SYDVKM. The CDR3 region is CASSLYRTGGETQYF. Written as DNA, the CDR3 is TGTGCCAGCAGTTTATATCGGACAGGGGGTGAGACCCAGTACTTC.

The chain carries TRBV20-1 and TRBJ2-1, with 10 bases aligning to TRBD2. The last part of the DNA fits TRBJ2-7 better; the J call may be wrong. The V gene's germline CDR1 is DFQATT and CDR2 SNEGSKA (reference sequence). CDR3 length: 14 amino acids. CDR3 amino acids: CSAQTSGTTYEQYF. CDR3 coding DNA: TGCAGTGCTCAAACTAGCGGGACCACCTACGAGCAGTACTTC.

The chain combines TRBV9 with TRBJ2-7; weak D call: TRBD1 (6 bases). The closer fit of TRBJ2-5 to the DNA end suggests the J call may be wrong. The CDR3 has 14 residues. Germline CDR1 is SGDLS and CDR2 is YYNGEE. The CDR3 spells CASSVRGDKETQYF. The DNA of the CDR3 is TGTGCCAGCAGCGTAAGAGGGGACAAGGAGACCCAGTACTTC.

The chain is built from TRBV28 and TRBJ2-5; D possibly corresponds to TRBD2 (6 bases). CDR1 is MDHEN, CDR2 SYDVKM, per germline. The CDR3 has 15 amino acids. The V end lost 5 bases, the J end lost 5 bases, and 18 bases lay between the germline ends. CDR3 nucleotides: TGTGCCAGCAGTGGAACTCCGGGACTTTGGGAGACCCAGTACTTC. It codes for CASSGTPGLWETQYF.

This clonotype was counted a few times. The rearrangement links TRBV7-2 to TRBJ2-5, with 7 nucleotides matching TRBD1. Germline values: CDR1 SGHTA, CDR2 FQGNSA. The CDR3 has 14 residues. Trimming cost V 3 bases and J 11 bases; bases outside gene matches: 12. In nucleotides, the CDR3 is TGTGCCAGCAGCTTTACGCCAGGGGGAAGTGAGCAGTACTTC. As protein: CASSFTPGGSEQYF. The whole variable domain, filled in from reference TRBV7-2 and TRBJ2-5, reads GAGVSQSPSNKVTEKGKDVELRCDPISGHTALYWYRQSLGQGLEFLIYFQGNSAPDKSGLPSDRFSAERTGGSVSTLTIQRTQQEDSAVYLCASSFTPGGSEQYFGPGTRLLVL.

There are a few counts of this clonotype. This rearrangement joins TRBV21-1 to TRBJ1-2; the DNA was not compared with TRBD1, the D call given in the table. TRBV21-1 is a listed pseudogene. The CDR3 contains 13 residues. This CDR3 reads CASSSRQAYGYTF. The DNA of the CDR3 is TGTGCCAGCAGCAGTCGACAGGCCTATGGCTACACCTTC.

This clonotype was picked up a small number of times. The chain couples TRBV28 to TRBJ2-7; D not certain. Germline loops: CDR1 MDHEN, CDR2 SYDVKM. CDR3 length: 17 residues. V shed 4 bases and J shed 4 bases, with 23 bases lying between them. In DNA, the CDR3 is TGTGCCAGCAGTTACGCCCGAGACGGTCGAAGAGCTTACGAGCAGTACTTC. Its protein product is CASSYARDGRRAYEQYF.

The rearrangement joins TRBV20-1 to TRBJ2-1; D gene ambiguous. Germline loops: CDR1 DFQATT, CDR2 SNEGSKA (reference sequence). The CDR3 runs 10 residues. Trimming left V 6 bases short and J 15 bases short, with 15 bases between. The CDR3 DNA reads TGCAGTGCCGCCTCGTCGAGTCGGTTCTTC. It translates to CSAASSSRFF.

This clonotype was observed a handful of times. This chain joins TRBV20-1 and TRBJ2-5; 7 bases agree with TRBD1. V trimming: 4 bases; J trimming: 5 bases; junction bases outside the gene matches: 7. This CDR3 spans 13 amino acids. CDR1 is DFQATT and CDR2 is SNEGSKA in the germline V gene (reference sequence). The CDR3 here is CSANDREKETQYF. As DNA, the CDR3 is TGCAGTGCTAACGACAGGGAGAAGGAGACCCAGTACTTC.

The chain couples TRBV3-1 to TRBJ1-6; possibly TRBD1 for D (5 bases). CDR3 size: 14 residues. CDR1 is LGHDT and CDR2 is YNNKEL in the germline V gene (reference sequence). With 10 bases removed from V and 10 bases from J, the gap between germline ends came to 20 bases. The CDR3 DNA reads as TGTGCCACCAAAGACGAAGGGGAACGATCACCCCTCCACTTT. This sequence encodes CATKDEGERSPLHF.

The chain uses TRBV18 and TRBJ2-3; 10 bases are shared with TRBD1. The CDR3 extends over 16 amino acids. Unmatched junction bases numbered 7, after V lost 3 bases and J lost 4 bases. Germline V gene lookup returns CDR1 KGHSH and CDR2 LQKENI. The CDR3 DNA is TGTGCCAGCTCACCTTATCGACAGGGGGCCTCAGATACGCAGTATTTT. This codes for CASSPYRQGASDTQYF.

J is TRBJ2-7 and V is TRBV5-5, with D hard to call. CDR1 is SGHKS, CDR2 YYEKEE, per germline (reference sequence). The V end lost 0 bases, the J end lost 3 bases, and 10 bases lay between the germline ends. The CDR3 consists of 14 residues. CDR3 in DNA: TGTGCCAGCAGCTTGGTGGGTCCGAACTACGAGCAGTACTTC. Translation gives CASSLVGPNYEQYF.

This clonotype came up a few times. The rearrangement links TRBV15 to TRBJ1-6; no clear D gene. The CDR3 sequence is 18 residues long. V was clipped by 5 bases and J by 0 bases, with 17 bases between them. Germline CDR1 is LNHNV and CDR2 is YYDKDF (reference sequence). In DNA, the CDR3 is TGTGCCACCAGCCCGAAAGTCCCGCAGAGCTCCTATAATTCACCCCTCCACTTT. Encoded protein: CATSPKVPQSSYNSPLHF.

V usage is TRBV3-1 and J usage is TRBJ2-6; 8 bases agree with TRBD1. The CDR3 extends over 15 amino acids. V was pared by 1 base and J by 6 bases, with 2 bases of the junction left unmatched. Germline V gene lookup returns CDR1 LGHDT and CDR2 YNNKEL (reference sequence). CDR3 nucleotide sequence: TGTGCCAGCAGCCAAGGGGACAGGAAGGCCAACGTCCTGACTTTC. Amino acid sequence: CASSQGDRKANVLTF.